This is a list of T cell receptor beta chains from one sample in a study of T cell responses to AZD1222 COVID-19 vaccine. Using immunoSEQ multiplex PCR, the repertoire was profiled, and TCRdb retains in-frame clones only, with some absent. The table shows about 100,000 clones, with about 85% occurring only once. This sample comprised peripheral blood, obtained on day 0 of AZD1222 vaccination. The origin of the receptors is an adult in good health. The CDR3 runs from the conserved cysteine through the conserved F or W. A D gene is named only where the DNA matches it firmly. Size tells how often a clone was seen (once, few, many) or the class of an expanded clone, and some rows leave it out.

TRBV9	-	-	TRBJ1-6	CASSVASYNSPLHF	TGTGCCAGCAGCGTCGCCTCCTATAATTCACCCCTCCACTTT
TRBV7-9	-	-	TRBJ2-5	CASSYETGLGEETQYF	TGTGCCAGCAGCTATGAAACGGGGCTGGGAGAAGAGACCCAGTACTTC
TRBV19	-	-	TRBJ2-1	CASSIDVGAGSDNEQFF	TGTGCCAGTAGTATAGATGTGGGGGCGGGGTCGGACAATGAGCAGTTCTTC
TRBV6-5	-	TRBD2	TRBJ2-5	CASSSVSGGAKKTQYF	TGTGCCAGCAGTTCCGTCAGCGGGGGGGCCAAGAAGACCCAGTACTTC
TRBV6-6	-	TRBD1	TRBJ2-1	CASGGQAQNEQFF	TGTGCCAGCGGAGGACAGGCGCAGAATGAGCAGTTCTTC
TRBV4-3	-	-	TRBJ1-2	CASSSSKIYGYTF	TGCGCCAGCAGCTCCAGTAAGATCTATGGCTACACCTTC
TRBV4-2	-	-	TRBJ2-3	CASSQVGGETDTQYF	TGTGCCAGCAGCCAGGTTGGGGGAGAAACAGATACGCAGTATTTT
TRBV5-4	-	-	TRBJ1-3	CASSLIGAAGNTIYF	TGTGCCAGCAGCTTGATCGGGGCGGCTGGAAACACCATATATTTT
TRBV10-3	-	-	TRBJ2-2	CATVRSSPDTGELFF	TGTGCCACCGTCAGATCCAGCCCTGACACCGGGGAGCTGTTTTTT
TRBV27	-	-	TRBJ2-7	CASSLSGYEQYF	TGTGCCAGCAGTTTGTCAGGATACGAGCAGTACTTC
TRBV7-9	-	-	TRBJ2-1	CASSLIGGYGAYNEQFF	TGTGCCAGCAGCCTAATAGGGGGGTATGGTGCGTACAATGAGCAGTTCTTC
TRBV7-2	-	TRBD2	TRBJ2-2	CASSLRTGLADITGELFF	TGTGCCAGCAGCTTGAGGACTGGGCTAGCGGACATCACCGGGGAGCTGTTTTTT
TRBV6-2/TRBV6-3	once	-	TRBJ2-2	CASSSNLQVANTGELFF	TGTGCCAGCAGTTCCAATCTACAGGTCGCGAACACCGGGGAGCTGTTTTTT
TRBV5-1	-	TRBD2	TRBJ2-2	CASSLASGSAGELFF	TGCGCCAGCAGCTTAGCTAGCGGGTCTGCCGGGGAGCTGTTTTTT
TRBV10-2	-	TRBD1	TRBJ2-1	CASSEWRQGRGYEQFF	TGCGCCAGCAGTGAGTGGCGACAGGGTCGGGGCTATGAGCAGTTCTTC
TRBV10-3	few	TRBD1	TRBJ2-3	CAISRDRESDTQYF	TGTGCCATCAGTAGGGACAGGGAATCAGATACGCAGTATTTT
TRBV4-1	-	-	TRBJ2-1	CASSKGAITSYNEQFF	TGCGCCAGCTCTAAGGGTGCGATAACCTCCTACAATGAGCAGTTCTTC
TRBV9	-	-	TRBJ2-7	CASTGVRDTKGGFYEQYF	TGTGCCAGCACTGGGGTCCGGGACACAAAAGGAGGGTTTTACGAGCAGTACTTC
TRBV19	-	TRBD1	TRBJ2-1	CASSSPGQGNEQFF	TGTGCCAGTAGTAGCCCGGGACAGGGCAATGAGCAGTTCTTC
TRBV21-1	-	-	TRBJ1-1	CASSKDYTDRGRCAEAFF	TGTGCCAGCAGCAAAGACTATACGGACAGGGGGCGATGCGCTGAAGCTTTCTTT
TRBV7-2	-	-	TRBJ2-7	CASSPLLALDSLGGEQYF	TGTGCCAGCAGCCCACTCCTTGCTCTAGACTCCCTTGGTGGGGAGCAGTACTTC
TRBV7-6	few	-	TRBJ1-1	CASSTPRGADTEAFF	TGTGCCAGCAGCACTCCGCGGGGGGCAGACACTGAAGCTTTCTTT
TRBV28	-	-	TRBJ1-2	CASSFGQGYGYTF	TGTGCCAGCAGTTTTGGTCAGGGGTATGGCTACACCTTC
TRBV18	-	-	TRBJ1-3	CASSPKTRNTIYF	TGTGCCAGCTCACCTAAAACGCGAAACACCATATATTTT
TRBV5-6	-	-	TRBJ1-2	CASSLGYGYTF	TGTGCCAGCAGCTTGGGATATGGCTACACCTTC
TRBV28	-	TRBD1	TRBJ1-3	CAIVGGGNTIYF	TGTGCCATCGTAGGGGGCGGAAACACCATATATTTT
TRBV9	once	-	TRBJ2-1	CASSAGGGSNEQFF	TGTGCCAGCAGCGCCGGAGGGGGTTCAAATGAGCAGTTCTTC
TRBV28	-	TRBD1	TRBJ2-7	CASSRDSYEQYF	TGTGCCAGCAGCCGGGACAGCTACGAGCAGTACTTC
TRBV28	once	TRBD1	TRBJ2-7	CASSLFRQGSYEQYF	TGTGCCAGCAGTTTGTTCAGACAGGGGTCCTACGAGCAGTACTTC
TRBV6-5	-	-	TRBJ1-1	CASSYEARTNTEAFF	TGTGCCAGCAGTTACGAGGCGCGGACGAACACTGAAGCTTTCTTT
TRBV19	-	TRBD2	TRBJ2-3	CASSITSGRDTQYF	TGTGCCAGTAGTATAACTAGCGGGAGGGATACGCAGTATTTT
TRBV30	-	-	TRBJ1-1	CAWRPYRAGGTEAFF	TGTGCCTGGAGACCCTACAGGGCCGGGGGTACTGAAGCTTTCTTT
TRBV18	-	TRBD2	TRBJ2-7	CASSRTSRSYEQYF	TGTGCCAGCTCAAGGACTAGCAGGTCCTACGAGCAGTACTTC
TRBV4-3	-	-	TRBJ2-5	CASSQGRGWQETQYF	TGCGCCAGCAGCCAGGGCAGGGGTTGGCAAGAGACCCAGTACTTC
TRBV4-1	few	-	TRBJ2-7	CASSQDKSSGSYEQYF	TGCGCCAGCAGCCAAGACAAATCCAGCGGGTCCTACGAGCAGTACTTC
TRBV12-3/TRBV12-4	-	-	TRBJ1-1	CASSLIGEAFF	TGTGCCAGCAGTTTAATTGGCGAAGCTTTCTTT
TRBV28	-	-	TRBJ2-5	CASSLGRTQYF	TGTGCCAGCAGTTTGGGGAGGACCCAGTACTTC
TRBV7-2	-	-	TRBJ2-3	CASSLYSVRDTQYF	TGTGCCAGCAGCTTATACTCTGTCAGAGATACGCAGTATTTT
TRBV30	-	-	TRBJ1-5	CAWSDSGESNQPQHF	TGTGCCTGGAGCGACTCTGGGGAAAGCAATCAGCCCCAGCATTTT
TRBV27	-	TRBD1	TRBJ1-4	CASSLQGAREKLFF	TGTGCCAGCAGCCTACAGGGGGCTAGAGAAAAACTGTTTTTT
TRBV28	-	TRBD1	TRBJ2-7	CASRLTGTASYEQYF	TGTGCCAGCAGACTCACCGGGACAGCCTCCTACGAGCAGTACTTC
TRBV30	-	-	TRBJ1-3	CAWSSGGNTIYF	TGTGCCTGGAGTTCGGGAGGAAACACCATATATTTT
TRBV5-4	once	TRBD1	TRBJ1-1	CASSEGTGSDTEAFF	TGTGCCAGCAGTGAAGGGACAGGCTCGGATACTGAAGCTTTCTTT
TRBV30	-	-	TRBJ1-4	CAQGGGDEKLFF	TGTGCCCAGGGAGGGGGAGATGAAAAACTGTTTTTT
TRBV11-3	-	TRBD2	TRBJ2-7	CASSPQRESSYEQYF	TGTGCCAGCAGCCCCCAGCGGGAGAGCTCCTACGAGCAGTACTTC
TRBV10-1	-	-	TRBJ1-5	CASSGEPYSNQPQHF	TGCGCCAGCAGTGGGGAACCATATAGCAATCAGCCCCAGCATTTT
TRBV12-2	-	-	TRBJ1-1	CASRHRDRGEENTEAFF	TGTGCAAGTCGCCACCGGGACAGGGGAGAGGAGAACACTGAAGCTTTCTTT
TRBV29-1	-	-	TRBJ2-3	CSVSPGDTQYF	TGCAGCGTTTCCCCGGGAGATACGCAGTATTTT
TRBV2	-	TRBD1	TRBJ1-2	CASSTGTASNYGYTF	TGTGCCAGCAGTACCGGGACAGCCTCTAACTATGGCTACACCTTC
TRBV5-1	-	TRBD1	TRBJ1-1	CASSTWTGEDTEAFF	TGCGCCAGCAGCACCTGGACAGGGGAGGACACTGAAGCTTTCTTT
TRBV30	-	-	TRBJ2-7	CAWSRETGYNEQYF	TGTGCCTGGAGTCGCGAGACAGGTTATAACGAGCAGTACTTC
TRBV14	-	-	TRBJ2-7	CASSFGLSFLYEQYF	TGTGCCAGCAGTTTTGGACTTTCCTTTTTGTACGAGCAGTACTTC
TRBV6-5	-	-	TRBJ2-2	CASSSHSVTGELFF	TGTGCCAGCAGTTCCCATAGCGTCACCGGGGAGCTGTTTTTT
TRBV2	once	-	TRBJ2-7	CASSEWGPLEQYF	TGTGCCAGCAGTGAATGGGGGCCCCTCGAGCAGTACTTC
TRBV27	-	TRBD2	TRBJ2-1	CASSFGLAGFVSRDNEQFF	TGTGCCAGCAGTTTTGGACTAGCGGGATTTGTGTCTAGGGACAATGAGCAGTTCTTC